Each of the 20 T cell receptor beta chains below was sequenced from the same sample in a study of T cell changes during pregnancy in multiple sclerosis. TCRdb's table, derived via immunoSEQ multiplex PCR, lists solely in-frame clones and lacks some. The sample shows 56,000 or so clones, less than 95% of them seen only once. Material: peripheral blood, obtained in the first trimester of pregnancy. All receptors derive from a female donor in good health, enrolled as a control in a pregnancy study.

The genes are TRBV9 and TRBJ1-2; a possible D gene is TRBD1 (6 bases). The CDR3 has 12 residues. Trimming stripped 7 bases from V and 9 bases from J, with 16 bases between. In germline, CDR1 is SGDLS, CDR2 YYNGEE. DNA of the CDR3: TGTGCCAGCCTGGGGGCAGGGCACAGCTACACCTTC. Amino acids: CASLGAGHSYTF. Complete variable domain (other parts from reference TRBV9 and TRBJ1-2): DSGVTQTPKHLITATGQRVTLRCSPRSGDLSVYWYQQSLDQGLQFLIQYYNGEERAKGNILERFSAQQFPDLHSELNLSSLELGDSALYFCASLGAGHSYTFGSGTRLTVV.

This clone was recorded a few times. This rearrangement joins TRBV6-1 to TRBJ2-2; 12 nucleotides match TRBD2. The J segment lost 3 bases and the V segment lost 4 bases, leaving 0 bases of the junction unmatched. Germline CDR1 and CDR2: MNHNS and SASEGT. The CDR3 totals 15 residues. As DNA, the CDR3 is TGTGCCAGCAGTGGGACTAGCGGGGACACCGGGGAGCTGTTTTTT. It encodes CASSGTSGDTGELFF.

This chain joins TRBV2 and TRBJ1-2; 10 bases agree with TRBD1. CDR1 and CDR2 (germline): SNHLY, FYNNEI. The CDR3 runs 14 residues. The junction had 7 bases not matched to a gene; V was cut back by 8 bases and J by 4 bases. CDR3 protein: CASLGTGVGYGYTF. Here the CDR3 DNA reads TGTGCCAGCCTCGGGACAGGGGTAGGCTATGGCTACACCTTC.

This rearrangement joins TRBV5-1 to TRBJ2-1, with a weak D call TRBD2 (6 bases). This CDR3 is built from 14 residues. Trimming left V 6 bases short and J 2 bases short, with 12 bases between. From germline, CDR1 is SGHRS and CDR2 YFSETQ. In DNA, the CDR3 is TGCGCCAGCAACCGGGGAGGCACCTACAATGAGCAGTTCTTC. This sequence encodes CASNRGGTYNEQFF.

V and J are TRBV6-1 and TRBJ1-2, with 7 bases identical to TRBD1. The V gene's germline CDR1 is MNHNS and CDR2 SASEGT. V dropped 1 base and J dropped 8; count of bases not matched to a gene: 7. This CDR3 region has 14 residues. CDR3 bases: TGTGCCAGCAGTGAAGGTCCAGGGGGTGTCGGCTACACCTTC. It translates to CASSEGPGGVGYTF.

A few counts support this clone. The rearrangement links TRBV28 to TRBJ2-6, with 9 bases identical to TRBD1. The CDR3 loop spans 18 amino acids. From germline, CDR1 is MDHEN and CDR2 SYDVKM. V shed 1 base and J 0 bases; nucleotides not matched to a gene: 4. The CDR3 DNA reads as TGTGCCAGCAGTTTATCCTGGGACAGGGTCTCTGGGGCCAACGTCCTGACTTTC. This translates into CASSLSWDRVSGANVLTF.

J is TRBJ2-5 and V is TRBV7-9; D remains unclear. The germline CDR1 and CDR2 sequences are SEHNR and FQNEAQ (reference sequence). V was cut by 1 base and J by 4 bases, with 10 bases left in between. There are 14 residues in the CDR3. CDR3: CASSLDFQAETQYF. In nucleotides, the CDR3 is TGTGCCAGCAGCTTAGACTTTCAGGCAGAGACCCAGTACTTC.

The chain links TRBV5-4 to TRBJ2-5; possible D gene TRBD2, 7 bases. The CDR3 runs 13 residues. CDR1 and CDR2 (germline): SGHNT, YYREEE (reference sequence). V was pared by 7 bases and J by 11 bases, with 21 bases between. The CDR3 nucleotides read TGTGCCAGCGGTCTTGGGGGGGCAGGAGAGCAGTACTTC. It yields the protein CASGLGGAGEQYF.

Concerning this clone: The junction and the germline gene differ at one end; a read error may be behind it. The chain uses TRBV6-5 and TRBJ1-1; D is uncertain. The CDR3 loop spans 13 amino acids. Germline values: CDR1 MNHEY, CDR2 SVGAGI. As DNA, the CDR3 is TGTGCCAGCAGTTCTACCTTTTATAGCGAAGGTTTCTTT. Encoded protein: CASSSTFYSEGFF.

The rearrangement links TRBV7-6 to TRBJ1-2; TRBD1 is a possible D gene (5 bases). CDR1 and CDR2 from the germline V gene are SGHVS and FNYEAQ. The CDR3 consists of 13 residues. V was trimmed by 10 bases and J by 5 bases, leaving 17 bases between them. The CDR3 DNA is TGTGCCATTCTGGGCGGGGCGGTTTATGGCTACACCTTC. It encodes CAILGGAVYGYTF.

The CDR3 DNA is TGTGCCAGCAGCCTTAACTTGGATACGCAGTATTTT. Its protein is CASSLNLDTQYF. The J gene is TRBJ2-3, the V gene TRBV27; D gene ambiguous. The V end lost 6 bases, the J end lost 6 bases, and 10 bases lay between the germline ends. This CDR3 spans 12 amino acids. Germline lookup yields CDR1 MNHEY and CDR2 SMNVEV (reference sequence).

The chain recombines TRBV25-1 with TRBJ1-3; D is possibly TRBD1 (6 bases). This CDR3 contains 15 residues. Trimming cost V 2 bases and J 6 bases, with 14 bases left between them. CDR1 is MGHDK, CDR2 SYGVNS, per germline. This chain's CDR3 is CASSETGHPKNTIYF. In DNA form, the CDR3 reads TGTGCCAGCAGTGAAACGGGACACCCTAAAAACACCATATATTTT.

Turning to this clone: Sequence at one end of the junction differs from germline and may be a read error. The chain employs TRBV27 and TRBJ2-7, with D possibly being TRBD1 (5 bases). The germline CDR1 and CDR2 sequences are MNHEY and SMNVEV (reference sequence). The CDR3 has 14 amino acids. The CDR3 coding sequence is TGTGCCAGCAGTTTACGCGGACATGCCTACGAGCGGTACTTC. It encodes CASSLRGHAYERYF.

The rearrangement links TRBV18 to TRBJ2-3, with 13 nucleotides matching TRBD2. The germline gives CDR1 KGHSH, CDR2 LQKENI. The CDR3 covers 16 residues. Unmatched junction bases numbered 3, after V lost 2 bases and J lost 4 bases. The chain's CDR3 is CASSPRLAGGSDTQYF. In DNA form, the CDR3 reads TGTGCCAGCTCACCAAGACTAGCGGGGGGTTCAGATACGCAGTATTTT.

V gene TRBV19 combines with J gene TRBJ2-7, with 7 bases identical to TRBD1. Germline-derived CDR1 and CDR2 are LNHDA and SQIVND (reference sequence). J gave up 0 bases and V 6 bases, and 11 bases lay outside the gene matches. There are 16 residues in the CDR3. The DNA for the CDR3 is TGTGCCAGTAGGAAAACCGGGACAGCCTTCTCCTACGAGCAGTACTTC. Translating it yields CASRKTGTAFSYEQYF.

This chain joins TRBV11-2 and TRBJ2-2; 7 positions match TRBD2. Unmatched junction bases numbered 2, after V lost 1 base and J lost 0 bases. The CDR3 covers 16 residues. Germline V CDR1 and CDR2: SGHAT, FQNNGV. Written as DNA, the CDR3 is TGTGCCAGCAGCTTAGTTGGACTAGCGAACACCGGGGAGCTGTTTTTT. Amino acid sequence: CASSLVGLANTGELFF.

The CDR3 loop is CASSVQAGGPTGTQYF. The DNA of the CDR3 is TGTGCCAGCAGTGTTCAGGCGGGAGGCCCCACCGGTACGCAGTATTTT. The chain employs TRBV6-1 and TRBJ2-3; 8 bases fit TRBD2. After removal of 4 bases from V and 8 bases from J, the junction contained 14 bases not matched to a gene. This CDR3 comprises 16 residues. CDR1 MNHNS and CDR2 SASEGT come from the germline V gene.

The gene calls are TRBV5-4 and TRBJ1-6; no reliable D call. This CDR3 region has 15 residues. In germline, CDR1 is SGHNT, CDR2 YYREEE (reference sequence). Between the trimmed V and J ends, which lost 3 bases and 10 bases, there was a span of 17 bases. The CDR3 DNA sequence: TGTGCCAGCAGCTCCTGGGGAGTTCCTGGGTCACCCCTCCACTTT. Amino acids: CASSSWGVPGSPLHF.

CDR3 nucleotides: TGTGCCAGCTCACCAACGAAGGGGGCCCCTGGAAACACCATATATTTT. Translation gives CASSPTKGAPGNTIYF. The V gene is TRBV18, the J gene TRBJ1-3; 7 nucleotides align to TRBD1. The CDR3 has 16 amino acids. After removal of 2 bases from V and 2 bases from J, the junction contained 6 bases not matched to a gene. Germline V gene lookup returns CDR1 KGHSH and CDR2 LQKENI.

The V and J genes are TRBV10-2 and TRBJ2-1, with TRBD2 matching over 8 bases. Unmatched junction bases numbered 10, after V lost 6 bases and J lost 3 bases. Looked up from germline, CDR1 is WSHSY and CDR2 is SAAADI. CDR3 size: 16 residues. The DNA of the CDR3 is TGCGCCAGCAGCTCCTTAGCGGGGCAGCACTACAATGAGCAGTTCTTC. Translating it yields CASSSLAGQHYNEQFF.